A single sample is the source of the 17 T cell receptor beta chains below, sequenced in a study of neurological immune-mediated disorders. In TCRdb, the 5' RACE reads were re-called with MiXCR into one record per CDR3 protein. Seen here are some 28,000 distinct CDR3 sequences, 12% observed once, and the top ten hold less than 9%. Material for sequencing was PBMCs. The origin of the receptors is a man in his fifties or sixties in good health.

In regard to this clonotype: A much larger clone differs by one base, so this may be a read error. This chain connects TRBV5-1 to TRBJ2-3, with D perhaps given as TRBD1 or TRBD2 (5 bases each). Germline V gives CDR1 SGHRS, CDR2 YFSETQ. This CDR3 region has 15 residues. This chain's CDR3 is CASSLGGILGDKQYF. CDR3 nucleotides: TGCGCCAGCAGCTTGGGGGGGATCCTTGGAGATAAGCAGTATTTT.

The table lists this clonotype with many counts. J is TRBJ1-1 and V is TRBV10-3, with 7 bases that match TRBD1. The CDR3 spans 15 residues. Germline loops: CDR1 ENHRY, CDR2 SYGVKD. Trimming removed 2 bases from V and 7 bases from J; junction bases left unmatched: 10. CDR3 sequence reads: CAISEGRTGGFEAFF. The CDR3 coding sequence is TGTGCCATCAGTGAGGGGAGGACAGGAGGCTTTGAAGCTTTCTTT.

This clonotype occurred many times. The chain joins TRBV5-1 to TRBJ2-1; maybe TRBD1 (5 bases). In germline, CDR1 is SGHRS, CDR2 YFSETQ. This CDR3 is 15 amino acids long. V lost 0 bases and J 5 bases, leaving 12 bases between the germline ends. The CDR3 reads CASSLVVQAHNEQFF. In DNA form, the CDR3 reads TGCGCCAGCAGCTTGGTGGTACAGGCTCACAATGAGCAGTTCTTC.

In this sample, this clonotype turned up many times. The chain employs TRBV10-3 and TRBJ1-1; no firm D call. CDR1 ENHRY and CDR2 SYGVKD come from the germline V gene. V was pared by 2 bases and J by 7 bases, with 14 bases between. CDR3 length: 14 amino acids. CDR3 amino acids: CAISETPLAIEAFF. The CDR3 DNA is TGTGCCATCAGTGAGACCCCCCTAGCGATTGAAGCTTTCTTT.

This clonotype was counted at least ten times. The chain recombines TRBV20-1 with TRBJ2-7; 7 bases align to TRBD1. The V gene end was trimmed by 8 bases and the J gene end by 1 base; junction bases not matched to a gene: 11. The CDR3 length is 14 residues. From germline, CDR1 is DFQATT and CDR2 SNEGSKA (reference sequence). The CDR3 protein is CSSRLWGQSYEQYF. CDR3 sequence (DNA): TGCAGTTCTCGGCTTTGGGGACAGTCCTACGAGCAGTACTTC.

This clonotype was seen many times. The rearrangement links TRBV5-1 to TRBJ2-3, with a tentative D call TRBD2 (6 bases). This CDR3 comprises 16 residues. The V and J ends lost 3 bases and 1 base respectively, with 15 bases between them. The V gene's germline CDR1 is SGHRS and CDR2 YFSETQ. CDR3 DNA: TGCGCCAGCAGCTCAGGCGCGGGGTGGGGCACAGATACGCAGTATTTT. Its translation: CASSSGAGWGTDTQYF.

This clonotype has at least ten counts. This chain uses TRBV7-2 with TRBJ2-7; tentative D call: TRBD2 (5 bases). CDR1 SGHTA and CDR2 FQGNSA come from the germline V gene. The CDR3 runs 14 residues. Trimming removed 3 bases at V and 2 bases at J, with 11 bases between. CDR3 loop: CASSLSKGAYEQYF. The CDR3, as DNA: TGTGCCAGCAGCTTGTCCAAGGGAGCCTACGAGCAGTACTTC.

This clonotype was observed many times. This chain uses TRBV20-1 with TRBJ2-7, with a weak D call TRBD1 (5 bases). Germline CDR1 DFQATT, CDR2 SNEGSKA (reference sequence). This CDR3 region has 12 residues. V gave up 2 bases and J gave up 3 bases, with 8 bases separating them. The DNA of the CDR3 is TGCAGTGCTAGACAGCAGGGCTACGAGCAGTACTTC. Translating gives CSARQQGYEQYF.

This clonotype was counted at least ten times. The chain is built from TRBV7-6 and TRBJ1-6; TRBD1 aligns across 7 bases. The length of the CDR3 is 16 residues. Germline V lookup: CDR1 SGHVS, CDR2 FNYEAQ. V shed 5 bases and J 0 bases; nucleotides not matched to a gene: 4. CDR3 protein: CASSPQGSSYNSPLHF. CDR3 coding DNA: TGTGCCAGCAGCCCACAGGGGAGCTCCTATAATTCACCCCTCCACTTT. Combining the CDR3 with reference TRBV7-6 and TRBJ1-6 gives the whole variable domain GAGVSQSPRYKVTKRGQDVALRCDPISGHVSLYWYRQALGQGPEFLTYFNYEAQQDKSGLPNDRFSAERPEGSISTLTIQRTEQRDSAMYRCASSPQGSSYNSPLHFGNGTRLTVT.

The rearrangement links TRBV6-2 or TRBV6-3 to TRBJ2-1, with D uncertain. CDR3 size: 13 residues. The germline gives CDR1 MNHEY, CDR2 SVGEGT. Trimming took 4 bases from V and 5 from J, leaving 9 bases between them. The CDR3 DNA reads as TGTGCCAGCAGTTGGGGTGCCCACAATGAGCAGTTCTTC. Residues: CASSWGAHNEQFF.

The table lists this clonotype with many counts. The chain carries TRBV3-1 and TRBJ2-7; unclear D gene. The CDR3 is 14 amino acids. The ends were cut back, 3 bases at V and 1 base at J, with 10 bases in the middle. Per the germline V gene, CDR1 is LGHDT and CDR2 is YNNKEL (reference sequence). The chain's CDR3 is CASSQGSGSYEQYF. In DNA, the CDR3 is TGTGCCAGCAGCCAGGGGTCCGGGTCCTACGAGCAGTACTTC.

The sample holds many counts of this clonotype. The gene calls are TRBV27 and TRBJ1-1; D gene unclear. V lost 7 bases, J lost 0 bases, and 9 bases lay in between. CDR1 and CDR2 from the germline V gene are MNHEY and SMNVEV (reference sequence). This CDR3 has 13 residues. As DNA, the CDR3 is TGTGCCAGCATGAGGGCCATGAACACTGAAGCTTTCTTT. Translated: CASMRAMNTEAFF.

This clonotype was recorded at least ten times. The genes are TRBV2 and TRBJ2-2; no clear D gene. Trimming stripped 3 bases from V and 0 bases from J, with 14 bases between. Germline V gene lookup returns CDR1 SNHLY and CDR2 FYNNEI. The CDR3 consists of 17 residues. CDR3 amino acids: CASSEGIWGANTGELFF. In DNA form, the CDR3 reads TGTGCCAGCAGTGAGGGGATTTGGGGTGCGAACACCGGGGAGCTGTTTTTT.

There are many counts of this clonotype. This CDR3 reads CASSQFPGPRAPLHF. In DNA form, the CDR3 reads TGTGCCAGCAGCCAATTTCCGGGCCCTAGGGCGCCCCTCCACTTT. The chain has TRBV3-1 and TRBJ1-6, with D uncertain. CDR3 size: 15 residues. Germline V lookup: CDR1 LGHDT, CDR2 YNNKEL (reference sequence). V lost 2 bases and J 13 bases, leaving 18 bases between the germline ends. Full variable domain (outside the CDR3, taken from reference TRBV3-1 and TRBJ1-6): DTAVSQTPKYLVTQMGNDKSIKCEQNLGHDTMYWYKQDSKKFLKIMFSYNNKELIINETVPNRFSPKSPDKAHLNLHINSLELGDSAVYFCASSQFPGPRAPLHFGNGTRLTVT.

Notes on this clonotype: A much larger clone lies a single base off, so this may be a read error. The V call is TRBV11-3, the J call TRBJ1-1; D remains ambiguous. CDR1 and CDR2 (germline): SGHNT, YENEEA. This CDR3 spans 13 amino acids. Here the CDR3 DNA reads TGTGTCAGCAGCTGGGGAGAGAACACTGAAGCTTTCTTT. It specifies CVSSWGENTEAFF.

At least ten counts were recorded for this clonotype. J is TRBJ2-3 and V is TRBV6-2 or TRBV6-3; 7 bases align to TRBD2. V trimming: 3 bases; J trimming: 2 bases; junction bases outside the gene matches: 5. Germline V gene sequence: CDR1 MNHEY, CDR2 SVGEGT. The CDR3 spans 15 residues. Here the CDR3 reads CASSYFGRNTDTQYF. Here the CDR3 DNA reads TGTGCCAGCAGTTATTTCGGGAGGAACACAGATACGCAGTATTTT.

This clonotype was picked up many times. The V and J genes are TRBV5-8 and TRBJ1-4, with no clear D. Germline V lookup: CDR1 SGHTS, CDR2 YDEGEE. The CDR3 length is 15 residues. The V end lost 0 bases, the J end lost 11 bases, and 17 bases lay between the germline ends. CDR3 nucleotides: TGTGCCAGCAGCTTGGCCAGGCTGGGAAGGATTAAACTGTTTTTT. Translating gives CASSLARLGRIKLFF.